The T cell receptor (beta chain) described here comes from a study of blood T cell repertoires in COVID-19. Study context: Acute and convalescent COVID-19 specimens originated in the United States, Italy and Spain.

The V end was cut by 1 base, the J end by 8 bases, with 17 bases between. Germline CDR1 and CDR2: LNHDA and SQIVND (reference sequence). This CDR3 comprises 15 residues. Per the study methods: Reference gene primer amplification in the assay estimated nucleated cell counts. The protocol was immunoSEQ multiplex PCR, while the TCRdb copy is restricted to in-frame clones and leaves out a portion. The V and J calls and the clone size are those of that table, but D and trimming were determined from the DNA. Here the sample spans 45,000 or so clones, about 89% being singletons. Patients from Seattle were sampled longitudinally, starting during active infection.

What was sequenced was peripheral blood. The clonotype comes from an elderly woman with COVID-19, enrolled during active disease. This chain connects TRBV19 to TRBJ1-2; D uncertain. CDR3 region: CASSIAPGSWRGYTF. CDR3 sequence (DNA): TGTGCCAGTAGTATAGCTCCAGGTTCCTGGCGCGGCTACACCTTC.